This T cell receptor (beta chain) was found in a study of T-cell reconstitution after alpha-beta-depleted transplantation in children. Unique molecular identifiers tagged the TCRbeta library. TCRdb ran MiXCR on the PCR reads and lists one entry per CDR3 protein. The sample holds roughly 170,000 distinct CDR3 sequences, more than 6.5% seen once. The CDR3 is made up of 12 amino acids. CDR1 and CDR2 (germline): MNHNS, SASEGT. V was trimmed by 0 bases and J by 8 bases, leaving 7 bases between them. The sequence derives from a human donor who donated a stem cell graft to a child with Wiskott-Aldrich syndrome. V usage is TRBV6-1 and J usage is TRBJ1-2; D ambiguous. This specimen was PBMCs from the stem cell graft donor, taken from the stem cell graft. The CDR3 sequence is CASSEALGGYTF. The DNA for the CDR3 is TGTGCCAGCAGTGAAGCTTTAGGGGGCTACACCTTC.